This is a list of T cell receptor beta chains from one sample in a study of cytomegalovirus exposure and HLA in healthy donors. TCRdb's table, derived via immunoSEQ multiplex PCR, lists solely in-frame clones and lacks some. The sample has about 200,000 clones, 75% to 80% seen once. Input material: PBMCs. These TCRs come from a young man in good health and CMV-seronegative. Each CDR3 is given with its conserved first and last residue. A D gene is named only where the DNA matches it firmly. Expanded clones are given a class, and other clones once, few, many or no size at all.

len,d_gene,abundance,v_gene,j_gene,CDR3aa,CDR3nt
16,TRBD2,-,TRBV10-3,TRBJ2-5,CAISPSVGLGEETQYF,TGTGCCATCAGCCCCTCGGTCGGACTAGGAGAAGAGACCCAGTACTTC
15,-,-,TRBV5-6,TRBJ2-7,CASSLTLLATYEQYF,TGTGCCAGCAGCTTGACCCTACTAGCAACCTACGAGCAGTACTTC
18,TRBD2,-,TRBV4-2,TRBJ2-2,CASSQENPAGGVTGELFF,TGTGCCAGCAGCCAAGAAAATCCAGCGGGGGGGGTCACCGGGGAGCTGTTTTTT
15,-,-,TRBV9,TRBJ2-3,CASSVAPGEGRAQYF,TGTGCCAGCAGCGTAGCCCCGGGGGAAGGGCGAGCGCAGTATTTT
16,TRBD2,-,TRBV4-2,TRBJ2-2,CASSAAGELNTGELFF,TGTGCCAGCTCCGCGGCGGGGGAACTGAACACCGGGGAGCTGTTTTTT
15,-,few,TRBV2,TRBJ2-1,CASSEERSSYNEQFF,TGTGCCAGCAGCGAGGAGAGGAGCTCCTACAATGAGCAGTTCTTC
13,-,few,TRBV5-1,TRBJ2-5,CASSRQPQETQYF,TGCGCCAGCAGCCGACAGCCCCAAGAGACCCAGTACTTC
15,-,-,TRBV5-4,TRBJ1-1,CASKGDINWNTEAFF,TGTGCCAGCAAAGGGGACATCAACTGGAACACTGAAGCTTTCTTT
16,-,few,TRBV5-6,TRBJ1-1,CASRGEGRAEGTEAFF,TGTGCCAGCAGGGGGGAGGGGCGGGCAGAGGGCACTGAAGCTTTCTTT
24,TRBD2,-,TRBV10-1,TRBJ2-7,CASSSLSGSRLCRLSAGLDYEQYF,TGCGCCAGCAGCTCTTTGAGCGGGTCCCGACTTTGCCGACTTTCAGCAGGACTAGACTACGAGCAGTACTTC
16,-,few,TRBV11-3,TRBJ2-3,CASSLERLVSTDTQYF,TGTGCCAGCAGCTTAGAGAGGTTGGTTAGCACAGATACGCAGTATTTT
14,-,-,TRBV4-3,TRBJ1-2,CASSQDGRRGGYTF,TGCGCCAGCAGCCAAGACGGGAGGCGAGGTGGCTACACCTTC
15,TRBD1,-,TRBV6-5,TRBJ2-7,CASSPDGTGAYEQYF,TGTGCCAGCAGCCCCGACGGGACAGGTGCCTACGAGCAGTACTTC